The T cell receptor (beta chain) described here comes from a study of Graves' ophthalmopathy and Graves' hyperthyroidism. The study's findings and limits: Blood also carried most expanded thyroid clonotypes exceeding 0.001 frequency.

PBMCs were isolated by Ficoll-Paque density gradient centrifugation, using more than 8.5 ml of fresh peripheral blood as the starting material. The V segment lost 4 bases and the J segment 0 bases; nucleotides outside the gene matches: 5. The CDR3 length is 16 residues. Germline V gives CDR1 SGHRS, CDR2 YFSETQ. As the template, RNA transcripts were used to amplify TCR beta CDR3 regions. Second-round multiplex PCR came after first-round RT-PCR with HTBI primers. In TCRdb, the multiplex PCR reads were re-called with MiXCR into one record per CDR3 protein. The table shows roughly 500,000 distinct CDR3 sequences, with approximately 15% occurring only once. This clonotype has at least ten counts. What it binds is unknown.

The genes are TRBV5-1 and TRBJ1-4; TRBD1 agrees at 8 bases. Sequenced input: blood. The origin of this receptor is a woman in her twenties or thirties with Graves' ophthalmopathy. CDR3 in DNA: TGCGCCAGCAGCAACCGGGACAGGACAACTAATGAAAAACTGTTTTTT. It codes for CASSNRDRTTNEKLFF. Complete variable domain (other parts from reference TRBV5-1 and TRBJ1-4): KAGVTQTPRYLIKTRGQQVTLSCSPISGHRSVSWYQQTPGQGLQFLFEYFSETQRNKGNFPGRFSGRQFSNSRSEMNVSTLELGDSALYLCASSNRDRTTNEKLFFGSGTQLSVL.